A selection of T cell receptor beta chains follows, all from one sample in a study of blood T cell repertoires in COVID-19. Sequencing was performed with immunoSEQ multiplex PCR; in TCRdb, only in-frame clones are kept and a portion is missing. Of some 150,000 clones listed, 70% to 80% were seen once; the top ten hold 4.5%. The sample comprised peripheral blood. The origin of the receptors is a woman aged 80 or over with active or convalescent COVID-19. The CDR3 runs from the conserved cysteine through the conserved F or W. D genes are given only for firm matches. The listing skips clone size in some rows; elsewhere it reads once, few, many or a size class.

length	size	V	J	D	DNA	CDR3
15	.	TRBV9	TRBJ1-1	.	TGTGCCAGCAGCGTAGTAGACAGACGGAACACTGAAGCTTTCTTT	CASSVVDRRNTEAFF
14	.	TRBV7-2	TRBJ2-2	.	TGTGCCAGCAGCTTAGACGGGGTGATCGGGGAGCTGTTTTTT	CASSLDGVIGELFF
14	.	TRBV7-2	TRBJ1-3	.	TGTGCCAGCAGCTTAGGGACTTACGGAAACACCATATATTTT	CASSLGTYGNTIYF
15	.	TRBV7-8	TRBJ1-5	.	TGTGCCAGCAGCTCCTTAACAAACCGCAATCAGCCCCAGCATTTT	CASSSLTNRNQPQHF
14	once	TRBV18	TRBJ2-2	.	TGTGCCAGCTCTACCGACAAGAACACCGGGGAGCTGTTTTTT	CASSTDKNTGELFF
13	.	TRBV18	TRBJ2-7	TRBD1	TGTGCCAGCTCGGGGGACAGGGGCTTCGAGCAGTACTTC	CASSGDRGFEQYF
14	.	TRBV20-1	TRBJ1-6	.	TGCAGTGCTAGTGTGGGAGGACCTAATTCACCCCTCCACTTT	CSASVGGPNSPLHF
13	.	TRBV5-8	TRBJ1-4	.	TGTGCCATCACAGCGGGGCCTAATGAAAAACTGTTTTTT	CAITAGPNEKLFF
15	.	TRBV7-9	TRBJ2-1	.	TGTGCCAGCAGCCGCCGGACTACCTCACTCAATGAGCAGTTCTTC	CASSRRTTSLNEQFF
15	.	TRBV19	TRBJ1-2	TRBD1	TGTGCCAGTAGTTCCCCTCAACAGGGGGCATGGGGCTACACCTTC	CASSSPQQGAWGYTF
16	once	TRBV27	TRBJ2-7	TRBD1	TGTGCCAGCAGTTTACTCGGACAGGGGGCTGTCGACGAGCAGTACTTC	CASSLLGQGAVDEQYF
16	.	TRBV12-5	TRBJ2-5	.	TGTGCTAGTGGTTTGGATATACAGGGCCCACCGGGGACCCAGTACTTC	CASGLDIQGPPGTQYF
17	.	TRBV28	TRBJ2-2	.	TGTGCCATCCTAAACACAGGGATCTGGGGGAACACCGGGGAGCTGTTTTTT	CAILNTGIWGNTGELFF
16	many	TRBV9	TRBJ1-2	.	TGTGCCAGCAGCCCACAACAGGGACTACTGCTGGCTGGCTACACCTTC	CASSPQQGLLLAGYTF
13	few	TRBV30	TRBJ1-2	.	TGTGCCTGGAGTGGGGCGACGGCCTATGGCTACACCTTC	CAWSGATAYGYTF
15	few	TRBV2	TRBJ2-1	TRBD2	TGTGCCAGCAGGGTATCTAGCGGGATAAACAATGAGCAGTTCTTC	CASRVSSGINNEQFF
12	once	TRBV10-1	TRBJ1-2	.	TGCGCCAGCAGTGTAACAGACGTGGGCTACACCTTC	CASSVTDVGYTF
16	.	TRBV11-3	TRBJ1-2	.	TGTGCCAGCAGCTTAAAGGCAGGGATGACCTACTATGGCTACACCTTC	CASSLKAGMTYYGYTF
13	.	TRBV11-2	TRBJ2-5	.	TGTGCCAGCAGCTTACAGAGGCAAGAGACCCAGTACTTC	CASSLQRQETQYF
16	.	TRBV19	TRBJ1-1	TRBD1	TGTGCCAGTATGTCCTGGGGGACAGGGGGCGCGACTGAAGCTTTCTTT	CASMSWGTGGATEAFF
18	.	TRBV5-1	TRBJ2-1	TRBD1	TGCGCCAGCAGCACCCGGGACAGGGGATCCCTCTCCTACAATGAGCAGTTCTTC	CASSTRDRGSLSYNEQFF
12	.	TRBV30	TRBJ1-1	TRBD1	TGTGCCTGGAGCCAGGGACAGCATGGAGCTTTCTTT	CAWSQGQHGAFF
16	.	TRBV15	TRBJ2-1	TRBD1	TGTGCCACCAGCAGAGCGGACAGGGGCTACAACAATGAGCAGTTCTTC	CATSRADRGYNNEQFF
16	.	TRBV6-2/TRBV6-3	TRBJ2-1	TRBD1	TGTGCCAGCAGTTCCCTCCCGAAAACAGGGGACAATGAGCAGTTCTTC	CASSSLPKTGDNEQFF
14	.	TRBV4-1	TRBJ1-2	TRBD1	TGCGCCAGCAGCCAACTAACAGGGGTAGGTGGCTACACCTTC	CASSQLTGVGGYTF
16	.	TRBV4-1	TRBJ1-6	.	TGCGCCAGCAGCCAACAGGCTACCGCCTGGAATTCACCCCTCCACTTT	CASSQQATAWNSPLHF
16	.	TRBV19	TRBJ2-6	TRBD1	TGTGCCAGTACCACCCTGACAGGGGGCCATGAAAACGTCCTGACTTTC	CASTTLTGGHENVLTF
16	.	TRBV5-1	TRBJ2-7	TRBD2	TGCGCCAGCAGCTTGGGGTCAAGCGGGGGGCTCTACGAGCAGTACTTC	CASSLGSSGGLYEQYF
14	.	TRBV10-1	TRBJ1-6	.	TGCGCCAGCCGAGGAGGAGACAGGAATTCACCCCTCCACTTT	CASRGGDRNSPLHF
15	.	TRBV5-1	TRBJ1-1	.	TGCGCCAGCAGCGCGACGACAAACCAGAACACTGAAGCTTTCTTT	CASSATTNQNTEAFF
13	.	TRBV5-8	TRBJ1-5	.	TGTGCCAGCAGCTTGTTTACTGTACAGCCCCAGCATTTT	CASSLFTVQPQHF
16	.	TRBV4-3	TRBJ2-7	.	TGCGCCAGCAGCCAAGAAGTACAGGGATGGTCCTACGAGCAGTACTTC	CASSQEVQGWSYEQYF
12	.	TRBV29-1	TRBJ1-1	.	TGCAGCGTAAACCTGGGGCGGAATGAAGCTTTCTTT	CSVNLGRNEAFF
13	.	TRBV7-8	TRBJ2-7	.	TGTGCCAGCAGTCGCCCCCCACTCTACGAGCAGTACTTC	CASSRPPLYEQYF
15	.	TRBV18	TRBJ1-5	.	TGTGCCAGCTCACCTGGCAGGCAAGTGAATCAGCCCCAGCATTTT	CASSPGRQVNQPQHF
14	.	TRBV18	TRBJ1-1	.	TGTGCCAGCTCACTTATTGAGAGCAACACTGAAGCTTTCTTT	CASSLIESNTEAFF
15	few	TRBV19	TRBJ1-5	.	TGTGCCAGTAGTATGCTGAGGGCACGGGATCAGCCCCAGCATTTT	CASSMLRARDQPQHF
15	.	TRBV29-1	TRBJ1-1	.	TGCAGCGTTGAAGGTCGGGACACGTTGAACACTGAAGCTTTCTTT	CSVEGRDTLNTEAFF
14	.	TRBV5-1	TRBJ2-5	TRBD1	TGCGCCAGCAGCCAGACAGGGACGCGCGAGACCCAGTACTTC	CASSQTGTRETQYF
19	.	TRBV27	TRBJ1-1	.	TGTGCCAGCAGACCTATGTCCCGGGGACAAGGGGGTAAAACCACTGAAGCTTTCTTT	CASRPMSRGQGGKTTEAFF
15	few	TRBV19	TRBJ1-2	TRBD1	TGTGCCAGTAGTCCCAGGGGACAGGGAGACTCTGGCTACACCTTC	CASSPRGQGDSGYTF
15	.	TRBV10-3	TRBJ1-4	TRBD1	TGTGCCATCAGTGAGGGGACAGTCGTGGGAGAAAAACTGTTTTTT	CAISEGTVVGEKLFF
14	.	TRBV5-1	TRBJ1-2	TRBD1	TGCGCCAGCAGCTTGTCCGGGACAGGGGGAGGCTACACCTTC	CASSLSGTGGGYTF
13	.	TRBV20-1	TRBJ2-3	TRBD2	TGCAGTGCTAGTTCCGGCGGGGGTGGGACGCAGTATTTT	CSASSGGGGTQYF
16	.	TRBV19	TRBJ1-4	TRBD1	TGTGCCAGTAGCTCTCGAATTTGGGAAGGGGGCGAAAAACTGTTTTTT	CASSSRIWEGGEKLFF
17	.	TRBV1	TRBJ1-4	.	TGCACCAGCAGCCAAGAGAATACCACAGGGGGTCGGGAAAAACTGTTTTTT	CTSSQENTTGGREKLFF
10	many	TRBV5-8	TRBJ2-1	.	TGTGCCAGCAGCCACATCGGCGGGTTCTTC	CASSHIGGFF
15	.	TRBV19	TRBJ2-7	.	TGTGCCAGTCGAGAGGGCGGCACCGGCTCCTACGAGCAGTACTTC	CASREGGTGSYEQYF